This T cell receptor (beta chain) was recovered during a study of metastatic and nonmetastatic thyroid tumors. Study-level background: Malignant thyroid and benign thyroid patients provided blood and tumor or nodule tissue whose repertoires were compared.

In the authors' methods: CDR3 was compared across clinicopathological groups, and the resulting differences were used to build a distant-metastasis classifier for papillary thyroid cancer. TCRdb reanalyzed the PCR reads with MiXCR. The V and J calls and clone size come from TCRdb's table, not from the authors' own analysis. Here the sample spans tens of thousands of clones, less than 20% being singletons. There were no patients who had received any treatment before thyroid surgery. Regarding the study as a whole: Compared with benign nodules, malignant thyroid tumors were reported to have significantly higher TCR beta diversity in both blood and tumor.

The CDR3 has 14 amino acids. Germline lookup yields CDR1 MNHEY and CDR2 SMNVEV (reference sequence). Trimming removed 5 bases from V and 1 base from J, with 11 bases in between. For this clone: The target antigen is unknown.

The genes are TRBV27 and TRBJ2-5; D uncertain. This receptor was taken from a female donor with papillary thyroid cancer or a benign thyroid nodule (not recorded which). Some clones in this sample may be carry-over from other donors' samples. Sequenced: blood. The CDR3 nucleotides read TGTGCCAGCAGTCTCAGACATGCCCAAGAGACCCAGTACTTC. Protein sequence: CASSLRHAQETQYF.